This T cell receptor (beta chain) was profiled in a study of CD8 T cells in ankylosing spondylitis. Findings of the study overall: Disease-linked clones reportedly concentrated significantly in matched ankylosing spondylitis synovial fluid. Several highly homologous variants made up a TCR beta motif, and this motif appeared characteristic of ankylosing spondylitis blood. Reactive arthritis synovial fluid and blood were previously reported to contain some motif variants.

It was by quantitative 5'-RACE with molecular barcodes that TCR beta libraries were made. TCRdb itself ran the 5' RACE reads through MiXCR, one entry per CDR3 protein. The table shows under 950,000 distinct CDR3 sequences, with under 20% occurring only once. Germline CDR1 and CDR2: SGDLS and YYNGEE. The V and J ends lost 3 bases and 5 bases, in that order; junction bases with no gene match: 8. This CDR3 is 15 amino acids long. With regard to this clonotype: The antigen is undetermined.

The sample comprised blood, either unsorted or a sorted T cell fraction (not recorded which). The chain is built from TRBV9 and TRBJ2-1; 7 bases line up with TRBD2. This TCR was sampled from a male donor with ankylosing spondylitis. The CDR3: CASSAEGRGNNEQFF. For the CDR3, the DNA is TGTGCCAGCAGCGCCGAGGGGCGGGGGAACAATGAGCAGTTCTTC.